This TCR beta chain derives from a study of regulatory T cells in long-lasting Graves disease. Study overall: Patients with new Graves' disease had used antithyroid drugs below 3 months.

A note on this clonotype: The antigen remains unidentified.

The TCR beta library used iRepertoire HTBI primers with Arm-PCR amplification of CDR3. TCRdb reprocessed the multiplex PCR reads via MiXCR and lists one record per CDR3 protein. The sample shows some 450,000 distinct CDR3 sequences, about 16% of them seen only once. V gave up 1 base and J gave up 0 bases, with 13 bases separating them. The CDR3 sequence is 17 residues long. Germline CDR1 and CDR2: SGHRS and YFSETQ. Study-wide findings and caveats: Those with persistent Graves' had less TCR diversity than newly diagnosed patients.

Time point reported: newly diagnosed GD, antithyroid drugs for less than 3 months. RNA from PBMCs was the source of the TCR library. American Thyroid Association guidelines served as the basis for diagnosing Graves' disease. These same data were also listed under a study on T cells in Graves' hyperthyroidism and ophthalmopathy.

V and J are TRBV5-1 and TRBJ2-2; D gene ambiguous. The receptor comes from a woman aged 25 to 45 with Graves disease. The material was peripheral blood mononuclear cells (PBMCs), obtained at new diagnosis, from a patient treated with antithyroid drugs. CDR3 bases: TGCGCCAGCAGCTTGAGATCGACATTATCGAACACCGGGGAGCTGTTTTTT. This sequence encodes CASSLRSTLSNTGELFF.